The next 20 T cell receptor beta chains were all read from a single sample in a study of T cells in Graves' hyperthyroidism and ophthalmopathy. RNA transcripts were the template for amplifying TCR beta CDR3 regions. With the HTBI primer set, the TCR CDR3 went through a first round of RT-PCR. Using its own MiXCR run on the multiplex PCR reads, TCRdb lists one record per CDR3 protein. The sample carries more than 650,000 distinct CDR3 sequences, 12% to 15% recorded once. The sequencing input was blood. The receptors originated from a woman under 30 with Graves' hyperthyroidism.

This chain uses TRBV30 with TRBJ2-3; 12 bases are a match to TRBD2. The CDR3 spans 14 residues. The ends lost 8 bases at V and 5 bases at J; junction bases unmatched: 8. Germline V gene sequence: CDR1 GTSNPN, CDR2 SVGIG (reference sequence). CDR3 region: CAGTGLAGRDTQYF. The CDR3 nucleotides are TGTGCCGGAACCGGACTAGCGGGGAGAGATACGCAGTATTTT.

As concerns this clonotype: A much bigger clone sits one base away, suggesting this may be a read error. The J gene is TRBJ2-1, the V gene TRBV11-3; no reliable D call. Germline V gives CDR1 SGHNT, CDR2 YENEEA. The CDR3 contains 12 residues. For the CDR3, the DNA is TGTGCCAGCAGCTCCTTAAACGTGGAGCAGCTCTTC. This codes for CASSSLNVEQLF.

Many counts were recorded for this clonotype. V gene TRBV6-6 combines with J gene TRBJ2-3; TRBD2 agrees at 13 bases. The CDR3 is 18 amino acids. The trim removed 0 bases at V and 9 bases at J, leaving 12 bases unmatched. Germline-derived CDR1 and CDR2 are MNHNY and SVGAGI (reference sequence). CDR3 residues: CASSYSIPGTSGMRTQYF. For the CDR3, the DNA is TGTGCCAGCAGTTACTCGATCCCCGGGACTAGCGGGATGCGCACGCAGTATTTT.

This clonotype occurred many times. This chain links TRBV18 with TRBJ1-1; D might be TRBD1 (5 bases). CDR1 KGHSH and CDR2 LQKENI come from the germline V gene. V gave up 3 bases and J gave up 1 base, with 12 bases separating them. This CDR3 comprises 15 residues. CDR3 loop: CASSPTVGGNTEAFF. Here the CDR3 DNA reads TGTGCCAGCTCACCGACAGTCGGGGGGAACACTGAAGCTTTCTTT.

J is TRBJ2-7 and V is TRBV4-1, with 9 bases that match TRBD1. CDR1 is MGHRA, CDR2 YSYEKL, per germline. The CDR3 extends over 17 amino acids. J lost 6 bases, V lost 1 base, and 13 bases had no gene match. CDR3 loop: CASSQVGWGQGGIEQYF. The DNA of the CDR3 is TGCGCCAGCAGCCAAGTCGGTTGGGGACAGGGAGGTATCGAGCAGTACTTC.

The chain links TRBV20-1 to TRBJ2-4; maybe TRBD1 (5 bases). V was pared by 3 bases and J by 5 bases, with 11 bases between. This CDR3 spans 13 amino acids. Looked up from germline, CDR1 is DFQATT and CDR2 is SNEGSKA (reference sequence). The CDR3 bases are TGCAGTGCTAGGGCATTGACAGAAAACATTCAGTACTTC. Amino acids: CSARALTENIQYF.

This clonotype was found many times. J is TRBJ1-5 and V is TRBV28, with D uncertain. The CDR3 contains 16 residues. CDR1 MDHEN and CDR2 SYDVKM come from the germline V gene. V lost 3 bases to trimming and J lost 4 bases, with 16 bases between them. The CDR3 reads CASSFGVESGNQPQHF. CDR3 bases: TGTGCCAGCAGTTTCGGGGTTGAAAGCGGAAATCAGCCCCAGCATTTT.

The gene calls are TRBV2 and TRBJ2-3; no reliable D call. The length of the CDR3 is 14 residues. Germline lookup yields CDR1 SNHLY and CDR2 FYNNEI. The ends were cut back, 8 bases at V and 3 bases at J, with 15 bases in the middle. CDR3 coding DNA: TGTGCCAGCTTATTAGACACCTGGACAGATACGCAGTATTTT. Protein: CASLLDTWTDTQYF.

The table lists this clonotype with many counts. The genes are TRBV7-3 and TRBJ2-1; 7 positions agree with TRBD2. The V segment lost 1 base and the J segment 8 bases; nucleotides outside the gene matches: 5. This CDR3 region has 14 residues. Germline V lookup: CDR1 SGHTA, CDR2 FQGTGA. This CDR3 is CASSLKAAGDEQFF. The CDR3 DNA follows: TGTGCCAGCAGCTTAAAGGCCGCGGGAGATGAGCAGTTCTTC.

This clonotype occurred many times. V is TRBV20-1 and J is TRBJ2-3, with TRBD2 identical over 8 bases. The CDR3 sequence is 16 residues long. The V segment lost 1 base and the J segment 3 bases; nucleotides outside the gene matches: 9. CDR1 DFQATT and CDR2 SNEGSKA come from the germline V gene (reference sequence). The CDR3 spells CSARAGAGVRTDTQYF. The CDR3 region has the DNA TGCAGTGCTAGAGCCGGAGCGGGAGTGCGAACAGATACGCAGTATTTT.

The chain carries TRBV27 and TRBJ2-5, with D possibly matching TRBD1 (5 bases). CDR1 and CDR2 (germline): MNHEY, SMNVEV (reference sequence). Deletions cut 0 bases from V and 5 bases from J, with 10 bases between. The CDR3 extends over 14 amino acids. The CDR3, as DNA: TGTGCCAGCAGTTTATCGAAGGGGCGGGAGACCCAGTACTTC. It is translated as CASSLSKGRETQYF.

This clonotype was counted between two and nine times. The V and J genes are TRBV19 and TRBJ1-5; tentative D call: TRBD1 (5 bases). CDR1 and CDR2 (germline): LNHDA, SQIVND (reference sequence). V gave up 4 bases and J gave up 3 bases, with 13 bases separating them. The CDR3 totals 15 residues. CDR3 sequence: CASSTIGGNNQPQHF. As DNA, the CDR3 is TGTGCCAGTAGTACCATCGGGGGGAACAATCAGCCCCAGCATTTT.

This clonotype was found many times. The chain has TRBV2 and TRBJ1-1; 7 bases are a match to TRBD1. Germline CDR1 reads SNHLY; CDR2 reads FYNNEI. The length of the CDR3 is 14 residues. With V trimmed by 5 bases and J by 2 bases, 5 bases remained unmatched. The CDR3: CASSFRGTNTEAFF. CDR3 DNA sequence: TGTGCCAGCAGTTTCAGGGGGACAAACACTGAAGCTTTCTTT. Combining the CDR3 with reference TRBV2 and TRBJ1-1 gives the whole variable domain EPEVTQTPSHQVTQMGQEVILRCVPISNHLYFYWYRQILGQKVEFLVSFYNNEISEKSEIFDDQFSVERPDGSNFTLKIRSTKLEDSAMYFCASSFRGTNTEAFFGQGTRLTVV.

The chain links TRBV7-8 to TRBJ2-1, with D unclear. CDR3 length: 16 amino acids. Germline CDR1 is SGHVS and CDR2 is FQNEAQ. Trimming left V 0 bases short and J 6 bases short, with 15 bases between. The CDR3 region has the DNA TGTGCCAGCAGCTTAGCTGAGCCGGCGCGGAGCAATGAGCAGTTCTTC. Its translation is CASSLAEPARSNEQFF.

This clonotype was seen a single time. The chain recombines TRBV4-3 with TRBJ2-7; 9 positions match TRBD2. Germline assignment: CDR1 LGHNA and CDR2 YSLEER. Trimming at V came to 1 base and at J to 4 bases, leaving 11 bases not matched to a gene. The CDR3 spans 17 residues. The CDR3 DNA sequence: TGCGCCAGCAGCCAAGGGATAGCGGGAGCTAATCCTTACGAGCAGTACTTC. Translated: CASSQGIAGANPYEQYF.

The table lists this clonotype with a few counts. The chain joins TRBV7-9 to TRBJ2-7, with unresolved D. Germline loops: CDR1 SEHNR, CDR2 FQNEAQ (reference sequence). The CDR3 contains 14 residues. With 0 bases removed from V and 3 bases from J, the gap between germline ends came to 9 bases. This CDR3 reads CASSLAGFRYEQYF. The CDR3 nucleotides are TGTGCCAGCAGCTTAGCAGGGTTCCGCTACGAGCAGTACTTC.

This clonotype turned up a few times. The V gene is TRBV20-1, the J gene TRBJ1-4; 10 nucleotides align to TRBD1. Germline V gene sequence: CDR1 DFQATT, CDR2 SNEGSKA (reference sequence). Trimming cost V 0 bases and J 8 bases; bases outside gene matches: 6. The CDR3 extends over 15 amino acids. CDR3 coding DNA: TGCAGTGCTAGAGAGTCCCGGACAGGGGGAGAAAAACTGTTTTTT. It encodes CSARESRTGGEKLFF.

This clonotype was seen many times. V and J are TRBV12-3 or TRBV12-4 and TRBJ2-6; D uncertain. The CDR3 is 15 residues long. Between the trimmed V and J ends, which lost 1 base and 0 bases, there was a span of 4 bases. CDR3 DNA: TGTGCCAGCAGTTTAGACGACTCTGGGGCCAACGTCCTGACTTTC. Its protein is CASSLDDSGANVLTF.

The chain uses TRBV4-2 and TRBJ2-7; 11 positions match TRBD2. The CDR3 has 17 amino acids. Germline CDR1 and CDR2: LGHNA and YNFKEQ. The V and J ends lost 4 bases and 3 bases, in that order; junction bases with no gene match: 11. CDR3 sequence (DNA): TGTGCCAGCAGCCTAATTTCCACTAGCGGGAGCTACTACGAGCAGTACTTC. Amino acids: CASSLISTSGSYYEQYF.

V usage is TRBV6-2 or TRBV6-3 and J usage is TRBJ2-4, with 8 nucleotides matching TRBD2. The germline V gene has CDR1 MNHEY and CDR2 SVGEGT. V shed 6 bases, J shed 4 bases, and the junction held 11 bases outside the gene matches. The length of the CDR3 is 16 residues. The CDR3 is CASSPLAGASKNIQYF. The DNA of the CDR3 is TGTGCCAGCAGCCCCCTAGCGGGTGCTTCAAAAAACATTCAGTACTTC.